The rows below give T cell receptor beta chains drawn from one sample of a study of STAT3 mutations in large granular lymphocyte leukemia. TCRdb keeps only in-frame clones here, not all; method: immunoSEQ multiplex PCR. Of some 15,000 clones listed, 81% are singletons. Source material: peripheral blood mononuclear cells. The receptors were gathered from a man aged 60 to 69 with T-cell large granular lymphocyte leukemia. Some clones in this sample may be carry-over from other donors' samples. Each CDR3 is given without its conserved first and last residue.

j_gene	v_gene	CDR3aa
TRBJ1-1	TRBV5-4	ASSLAGGDTEAF
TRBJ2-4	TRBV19	ASSAPGGAKNIQY
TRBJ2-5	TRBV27	ASSPRRPQETQY
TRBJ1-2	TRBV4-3	ASSQEGLGDYGYT
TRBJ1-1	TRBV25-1	ASSESTPGPGQAF
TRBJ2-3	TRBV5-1	ASSMWESRGDTQY
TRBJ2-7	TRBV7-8	ASSGGTRGSYEQY
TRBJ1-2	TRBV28	ASTRDRVRGYT
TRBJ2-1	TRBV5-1	ASSPGRSGYEQF
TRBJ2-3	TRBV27	ASRGYTDTQY
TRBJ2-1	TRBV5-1	ASSYRVNEQF
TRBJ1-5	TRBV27	ASSSSTGTGEYQPQH
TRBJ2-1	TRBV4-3	ASSRLLAGEGLNEQF
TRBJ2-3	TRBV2	ASTRGGWDTQY
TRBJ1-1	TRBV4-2	ASSQDRIGNEAF
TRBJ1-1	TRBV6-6	ASSPGTGTYTEAF
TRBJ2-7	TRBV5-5	ASSLSPWRDYEQY
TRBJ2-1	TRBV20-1	SANWNEQF
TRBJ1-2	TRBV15	ATSKRRVPGYT
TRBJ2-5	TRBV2	ATQGAGETQY
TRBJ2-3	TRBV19	ASSLGLAGGGGTDTQY
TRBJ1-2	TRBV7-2	ASSLSGGPSSTYGYT
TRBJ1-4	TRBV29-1	SVEWGVGKLF
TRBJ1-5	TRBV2	ASRGDRGHGGYQPQH
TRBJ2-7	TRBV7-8	ASRPGIRTGERSYEQY
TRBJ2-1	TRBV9	ASSPGTSGNEQF
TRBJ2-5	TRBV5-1	ASSHERGRRETQY
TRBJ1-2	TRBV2	ASSESPTGTYGYT
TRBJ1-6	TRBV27	ASSPRDRAH
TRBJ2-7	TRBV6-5	ASSSSIYEQY
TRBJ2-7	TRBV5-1	ASSITVAGASYEQY
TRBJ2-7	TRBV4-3	ASSQDFGRGGEQY
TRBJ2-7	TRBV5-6	ASSVGGQVRTYEQY
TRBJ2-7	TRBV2	ASSDGTNLDEQY
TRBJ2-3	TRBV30	AWSVSTDTQY
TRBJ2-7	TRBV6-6	ASSSRGPYEQY
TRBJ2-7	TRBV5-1	ASSLDEGGQY
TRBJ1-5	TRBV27	ASSLGQGPNQPQH
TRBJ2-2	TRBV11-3	ASSTETGELF
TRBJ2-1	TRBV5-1	ASSLGLNNEQF
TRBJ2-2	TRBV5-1	ASSLEHWLF
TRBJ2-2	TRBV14	ASSQEASSGYTGELF
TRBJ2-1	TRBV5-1	ASSPSGSGRRNEQF
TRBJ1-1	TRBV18	ASSPERQGWTTEAF
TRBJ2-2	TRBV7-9	ASSLDLSGRQDTGELF
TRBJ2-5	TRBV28	ASTWGAGVGETQY
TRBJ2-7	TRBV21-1	ASSSHRLADNYEQY